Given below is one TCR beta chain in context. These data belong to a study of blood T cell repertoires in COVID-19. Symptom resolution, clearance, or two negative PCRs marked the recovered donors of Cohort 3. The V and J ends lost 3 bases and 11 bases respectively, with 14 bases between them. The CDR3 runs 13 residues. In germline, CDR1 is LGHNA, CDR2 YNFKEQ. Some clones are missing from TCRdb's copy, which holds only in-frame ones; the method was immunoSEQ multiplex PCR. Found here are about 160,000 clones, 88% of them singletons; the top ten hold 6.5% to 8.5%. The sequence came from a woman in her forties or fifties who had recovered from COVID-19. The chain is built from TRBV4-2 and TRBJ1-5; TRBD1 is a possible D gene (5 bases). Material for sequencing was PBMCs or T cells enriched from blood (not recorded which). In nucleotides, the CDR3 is TGTGCCAGCAGCCAGGTCCTTCTAGGGGCCCAGCATTTT. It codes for CASSQVLLGAQHF.